This T cell receptor (beta chain) was sequenced in a study of cytotoxic CD8 clonotypes in ibrutinib-treated CLL. The overall study: Across samples, productive templates numbered a few hundred thousand and productive rearrangements reached 94,082 on average.

This clone was found a few times. This CDR3 is built from 15 residues. CDR1 is SGHTA and CDR2 is FQGTGA in the germline V gene. V was shortened by 5 bases and J by 5 bases, with 15 bases between the two germline ends. Profiled with immunoSEQ multiplex PCR; TCRdb holds only in-frame clones, not every one. The sample has roughly 150,000 clones; roughly 88% are singletons. The source material was PBMCs, sampled at disease progression, from a patient treated with ibrutinib. The rearrangement joins TRBV7-3 to TRBJ2-2; no clear D. The sequence was collected from a human donor with chronic lymphocytic leukemia. CDR3 sequence: CASSGVGVGTGELFF. As DNA, the CDR3 is TGTGCCAGCAGCGGAGTTGGAGTGGGGACCGGGGAGCTGTTTTTT.